Detailed here is one TCR beta chain. The sample originates from a study of blood T cell repertoires in COVID-19. Looking at the study overall: Samples representing acute and convalescent COVID-19 were sourced from the United States, Italy and Spain. PBMCs, B-cell-depleted T cells, or T cells were the source of the cDNA or gDNA that made up the material.

Authors' data handling: Estimated nucleated cell counts came from reference gene primer amplification. Profiling relied on immunoSEQ multiplex PCR, and the TCRdb table lists in-frame clones only, not all of them. V and J calls and clone size are as listed in that table; D and trimming were resolved from the DNA. The data hold about 70,000 clones, with more than 75% observed a single time. V lost 4 bases, J lost 2 bases, and 7 bases stayed unmatched. This CDR3 contains 15 residues. Germline CDR1 reads SGHRS; CDR2 reads YFSETQ. The V and J genes are TRBV5-1 and TRBJ2-7, with 9 bases matching TRBD1. Sequencing input: peripheral blood. This TCR came from a woman aged 80 or over with active or convalescent COVID-19. In DNA, the CDR3 is TGCGCCAGCAGCATCAGACAGGGGGGGACCTACGAGCAGTACTTC. Encoded protein: CASSIRQGGTYEQYF.